This TCR beta chain was captured by sequencing in a study of beta chain features in type 1 diabetes. General study findings and limits: In all four CD4+ subsets, TCRB CDR3 length was significantly, moderately reduced in type 1 diabetes. In the patient group, naive, central memory and Treg TCRB repertoires seemed more alike than in the healthy donor group. Diminished insertions and augmented deletions at VDJ junctions characterized type 1 diabetes patients. PCR, the amplification step, might favor shorter templates, equally in patients and controls.

Only a few counts were recorded for this clone. Its cognate antigen is unknown. Reverse transcribing all isolated RNA meant expressed TCRB transcripts were sequenced. Profiled with immunoSEQ multiplex PCR; TCRdb holds only in-frame clones, not every one. The sample lists a few hundred thousand clones; approximately 12% were seen once. The germline V gene encodes CDR1 MDHEN and CDR2 SYDVKM. The trim removed 6 bases at V and 4 bases at J, leaving 5 bases unmatched. The CDR3 extends over 15 amino acids. CD45RO/CCR7/CD25/CD127/CD95/CD27 sorting isolated CD4+ naive, central memory, regulatory and stem cell-like memory cells.

Sequenced sample: naive CD4+ T cells from blood. The receptor's source is a woman aged 18-29 years with type 1 diabetes. The V call is TRBV28, the J call TRBJ2-3, with 12 nucleotides matching TRBD2. The CDR3 sequence: CASRPSGRVADTQYF. For the CDR3, the DNA is TGTGCCAGCAGGCCTAGCGGGAGGGTCGCAGATACGCAGTATTTT.